This TCR beta chain is from a study of blood T cell repertoires in COVID-19. This CDR3 contains 16 residues. The germline gives CDR1 SGHDN, CDR2 FVKESK. V was shortened by 3 bases and J by 3 bases, with 15 bases between the two germline ends. In the source study's methods: Amplification with reference gene primers provided the estimates of nucleated cell counts. The table came from immunoSEQ multiplex PCR; TCRdb's copy has only in-frame clones and leaves some out. V and J calls and clone size come straight from that table; D and trimming were deduced from the DNA. Of around 100,000 clones in the sample, around four fifths are singletons; the top ten hold roughly an eighth.

The specimen was peripheral blood. This receptor was identified in a woman between 65 and 79 years old with acute or convalescent COVID-19. The chain carries TRBV14 and TRBJ2-1, with D tentatively TRBD1 (6 bases). CDR3 nucleotide sequence: TGTGCCAGCAGCCATGACAGGACGCTCCGCTACAATGAGCAGTTCTTC. It is translated as CASSHDRTLRYNEQFF.